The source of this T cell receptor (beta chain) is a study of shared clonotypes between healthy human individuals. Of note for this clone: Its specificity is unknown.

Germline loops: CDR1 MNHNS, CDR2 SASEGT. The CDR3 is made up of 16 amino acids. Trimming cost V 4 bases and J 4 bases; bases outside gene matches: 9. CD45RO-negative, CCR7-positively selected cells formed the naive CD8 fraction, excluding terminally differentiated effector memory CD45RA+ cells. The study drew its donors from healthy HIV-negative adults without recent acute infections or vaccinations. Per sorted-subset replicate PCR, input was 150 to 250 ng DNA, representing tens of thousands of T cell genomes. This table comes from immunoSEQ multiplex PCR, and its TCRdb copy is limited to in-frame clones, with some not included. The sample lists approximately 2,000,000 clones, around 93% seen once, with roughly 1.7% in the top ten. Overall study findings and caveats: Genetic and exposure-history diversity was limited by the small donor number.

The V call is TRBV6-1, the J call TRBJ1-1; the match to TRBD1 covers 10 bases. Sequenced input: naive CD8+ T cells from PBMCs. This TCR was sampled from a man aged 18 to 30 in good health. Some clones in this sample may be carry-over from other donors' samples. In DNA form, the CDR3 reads TGTGCCAGCAGTGGACGGCCGGGACAGGGGACCACTGAAGCTTTCTTT. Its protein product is CASSGRPGQGTTEAFF.